The 29 T cell receptor beta chains below all came from one sample that was sequenced in a study of blood T cell repertoires in COVID-19. Repertoires were generated with immunoSEQ multiplex PCR, while TCRdb's copy carries only in-frame clones and drops some. The data show about 200,000 clones, around nine tenths seen once. Source material: peripheral blood. These receptors were taken from a man between 18 and 29 years old with active or convalescent COVID-19.

The rearrangement links TRBV30 to TRBJ2-5; no firm D call. This CDR3 has 15 residues. CDR1 and CDR2 (germline): GTSNPN, SVGIG (reference sequence). Trimming removed 0 bases from V and 1 base from J, with 12 bases in between. CDR3 bases: TGTGCCTGGAGTGTAGATAGTCTAGTCCAAGAGACCCAGTACTTC. Its translation: CAWSVDSLVQETQYF.

The J gene is TRBJ1-3, the V gene TRBV25-1; the match to TRBD1 covers 9 bases. V lost 0 bases, J lost 8 bases, and 11 bases stayed unmatched. Germline loops: CDR1 MGHDK, CDR2 SYGVNS. This CDR3 region has 17 residues. In DNA, the CDR3 is TGTGCCAGCAGTGAATATCAAAGTAGTTACAGGGGGCACACCATATATTTT. It codes for CASSEYQSSYRGHTIYF.

V gene TRBV12-5 combines with J gene TRBJ2-1, with D possibly matching TRBD2 (5 bases). V was pared by 2 bases and J by 4 bases, with 15 bases between. The CDR3 spans 16 residues. Germline V gene sequence: CDR1 LGHNT, CDR2 FRNRAP. CDR3 bases: TGTGCTAGTGGTTTGTCGGGTGGAGGCGTGTACAATGAGCAGTTCTTC. Protein product: CASGLSGGGVYNEQFF.

The chain links TRBV9 to TRBJ2-2; 12 bases line up with TRBD1. Trimming cost V 3 bases and J 6 bases; bases outside gene matches: 6. Germline-derived CDR1 and CDR2 are SGDLS and YYNGEE. This CDR3 region has 16 residues. Here the CDR3 reads CASSARDRGRPGELFF. CDR3 coding DNA: TGTGCCAGCAGCGCCCGGGACAGGGGGCGCCCCGGGGAGCTGTTTTTT.

This clone showed up just a few times. The V gene is TRBV28, the J gene TRBJ1-2; D is undetermined. The CDR3 is 15 residues long. V lost 6 bases, J lost 0 bases, and 14 bases lay in between. The V gene's germline CDR1 is MDHEN and CDR2 SYDVKM. CDR3 loop: CASSRLFRANYGYTF. The DNA for the CDR3 is TGTGCCAGCAGCCGCCTTTTTCGGGCTAACTATGGCTACACCTTC.

The V gene is TRBV2, the J gene TRBJ1-3; D not resolved. V was cut by 10 bases and J by 0 bases, with 10 bases left in between. This CDR3 has 13 amino acids. Germline-derived CDR1 and CDR2 are SNHLY and FYNNEI. The CDR3 coding sequence is TGTGCCAAATTACGGGGCTCTGGAAACACCATATATTTT. Translated: CAKLRGSGNTIYF.

The gene calls are TRBV19 and TRBJ2-7; 7 positions match TRBD1. Per germline, CDR1 LNHDA and CDR2 SQIVND (reference sequence). CDR3 size: 13 residues. The junction had 5 bases not matched to a gene; V was cut back by 4 bases and J by 5 bases. The CDR3: CASSSTGADEQYF. CDR3 sequence (DNA): TGTGCCAGTAGTAGTACAGGGGCCGACGAGCAGTACTTC.

The rearrangement links TRBV11-3 to TRBJ2-5, with a possible D match to TRBD2 (5 bases). From germline, CDR1 is SGHNT and CDR2 YENEEA. The CDR3 runs 16 residues. Trimming shortened V by 5 bases and J by 1 base, and 17 bases separated the two germline ends. CDR3 DNA: TGTGCCAGCAGCACTGGAATCTCGGCGGGCCAAGAGACCCAGTACTTC. Translated, it gives CASSTGISAGQETQYF.

The chain combines TRBV27 with TRBJ2-1; TRBD1 agrees at 8 bases. Germline V lookup: CDR1 MNHEY, CDR2 SMNVEV (reference sequence). This CDR3 is built from 13 residues. The V segment lost 5 bases and the J segment 3 bases; nucleotides outside the gene matches: 0. CDR3 protein: CASSTGGYNEQFF. In DNA, the CDR3 is TGTGCCAGCAGTACAGGGGGCTACAATGAGCAGTTCTTC.

The chain has TRBV5-1 and TRBJ1-1; D not certain. CDR3 length: 14 amino acids. Germline CDR1 reads SGHRS; CDR2 reads YFSETQ. Trimming removed 2 bases from V and 4 bases from J, with 12 bases in between. The CDR3 bases are TGCGCCAGCAGCTTAAAAGCCGGAGGCACTGAAGCTTTCTTT. As protein: CASSLKAGGTEAFF.

V is TRBV7-2 and J is TRBJ1-2, with TRBD1 matching 7 bases. Germline loops: CDR1 SGHTA, CDR2 FQGNSA. This CDR3 has 17 residues. V gave up 2 bases and J gave up 1 base; unmatched junction bases: 10. This chain's CDR3 is CASSLSHGDRVNYGYTF. The CDR3 DNA follows: TGTGCCAGCAGCTTAAGTCACGGAGACAGGGTTAACTATGGCTACACCTTC.

V gene TRBV25-1 combines with J gene TRBJ2-7; D perhaps matches TRBD1 (6 bases). V was pared by 3 bases and J by 2 bases, with 14 bases between. The germline V gene encodes CDR1 MGHDK and CDR2 SYGVNS. This CDR3 contains 15 residues. The DNA for the CDR3 is TGTGCCAGCAGTGATTCATTGGGGGCCGCCTACGAGCAGTACTTC. It yields the protein CASSDSLGAAYEQYF.

The V call is TRBV4-1, the J call TRBJ1-4; tentatively, D is TRBD1 (5 bases). V was pared by 4 bases and J by 0 bases, with 15 bases between. Germline loops: CDR1 MGHRA, CDR2 YSYEKL. CDR3 length equals 17 residues. The CDR3 sequence: CASSPGGVMTTNEKLFF. Here the CDR3 DNA reads TGCGCCAGCAGCCCTGGGGGGGTGATGACAACTAATGAAAAACTGTTTTTT.

The CDR3 bases are TGTGCCAGTAGTATCCTCGGGACAGACTATGGCTACACCTTC. Its translation: CASSILGTDYGYTF. The J gene is TRBJ1-2, the V gene TRBV19; TRBD1 matches 7 bases. The CDR3 runs 14 residues. V gave up 3 bases and J gave up 3 bases; unmatched junction bases: 4. CDR1 LNHDA and CDR2 SQIVND come from the germline V gene (reference sequence).

This clone was seen only once. This chain connects TRBV6-4 to TRBJ2-2; the D gene is possibly TRBD1 (5 bases). This CDR3 region has 14 residues. CDR1 is MRHNA and CDR2 is SNTAGT in the germline V gene. With 5 bases removed from V and 4 bases from J, the gap between germline ends came to 11 bases. CDR3 region: CASSQGRSTGELFF. In nucleotides, the CDR3 is TGTGCCAGCAGTCAGGGTCGGAGCACCGGGGAGCTGTTTTTT.

This clone was recorded once. The chain uses TRBV4-1 and TRBJ1-1, with D uncertain. The germline V and J ends were trimmed by 1 base and 8 bases, with 11 bases remaining between them. The CDR3 consists of 13 residues. Germline V gene data show CDR1 as MGHRA and CDR2 as YSYEKL. This chain's CDR3 is CASSQVSASEAFF. The CDR3 coding sequence is TGCGCCAGCAGCCAAGTGAGTGCCTCCGAAGCTTTCTTT.

V is TRBV6-5 and J is TRBJ1-1; 7 bases are a match to TRBD1. CDR1 is MNHEY, CDR2 SVGAGI, per germline. After removal of 6 bases from V and 0 bases from J, the junction contained 1 base not matched to a gene. The CDR3 spans 13 residues. CDR3 coding DNA: TGTGCCAGCAGGACAGGGTTGAACACTGAAGCTTTCTTT. As protein: CASRTGLNTEAFF.

This clone has just one count. The V and J genes are TRBV7-6 and TRBJ2-7, with TRBD2 matching 15 bases. The length of the CDR3 is 18 residues. V shed 3 bases, J shed 2 bases, and the junction held 8 bases outside the gene matches. The germline gives CDR1 SGHVS, CDR2 FNYEAQ. Written as DNA, the CDR3 is TGTGCCAGCAGCTTGGGGGGACTAGCGGGAGGAAGGGCCTACGAGCAGTACTTC. Protein product: CASSLGGLAGGRAYEQYF.

The V gene is TRBV2, the J gene TRBJ1-5; perhaps TRBD1 as D (5 bases). Germline V gives CDR1 SNHLY, CDR2 FYNNEI. The CDR3 consists of 18 residues. V lost 8 bases and J 1 base, leaving 24 bases between the germline ends. The CDR3, as DNA: TGTGCCAGCGATGGGTCCGGGACGGTGGCGGGGAGCAATCAGCCCCAGCATTTT. Protein product: CASDGSGTVAGSNQPQHF.

The rearrangement uses TRBV6-4 and TRBJ2-1; 12 bases are shared with TRBD2. The CDR3 runs 16 residues. CDR1 MRHNA and CDR2 SNTAGT come from the germline V gene. Trimming cost V 5 bases and J 2 bases; bases outside gene matches: 4. The CDR3 DNA reads as TGTGCCAGCAGTAAGACTAGCGGGGGTCCCTACAATGAGCAGTTCTTC. It yields the protein CASSKTSGGPYNEQFF.

The chain has TRBV15 and TRBJ1-5; TRBD1 might be the D (5 bases). CDR1 is LNHNV, CDR2 YYDKDF, per germline (reference sequence). V lost 0 bases to trimming and J lost 7 bases, with 10 bases between them. There are 14 residues in the CDR3. CDR3: CATSRDQGGQPQHF. The CDR3 DNA reads TGTGCCACCAGCAGAGATCAGGGTGGGCAGCCCCAGCATTTT.

The rearrangement links TRBV30 to TRBJ2-1; perhaps TRBD1 as D (5 bases). Trimming took off 4 bases at V and 4 bases at J, with 17 bases between the two ends. CDR1 GTSNPN and CDR2 SVGIG come from the germline V gene (reference sequence). This CDR3 has 15 residues. The CDR3 DNA sequence: TGTGCCTGGAATGGAGACAGTAGATCGTACAATGAGCAGTTCTTC. It specifies CAWNGDSRSYNEQFF.

V usage is TRBV28 and J usage is TRBJ1-1; TRBD1 matches 9 bases. This CDR3 spans 17 amino acids. Germline V gives CDR1 MDHEN, CDR2 SYDVKM. V lost 2 bases and J lost 0; bases outside the gene matches: 7. As DNA, the CDR3 is TGTGCCAGCAGTTTAGGGGACAGGGATTGGATGAACACTGAAGCTTTCTTT. Translation: CASSLGDRDWMNTEAFF.

This sequence joins TRBV20-1 and TRBJ2-1; D is unclear. Germline V gene sequence: CDR1 DFQATT, CDR2 SNEGSKA (reference sequence). There are 15 residues in the CDR3. V lost 3 bases and J lost 0, with 12 bases in between. CDR3 sequence reads: CSASRLSTSYNEQFF. Here the CDR3 DNA reads TGCAGTGCTAGTAGACTGTCGACCTCCTACAATGAGCAGTTCTTC.

The chain employs TRBV13 and TRBJ2-7; perhaps TRBD2 as D (5 bases). Germline V gene data show CDR1 as PRHDT and CDR2 as FYEKMQ (reference sequence). The CDR3 runs to 14 residues. The V end lost 0 bases, the J end lost 4 bases, and 10 bases lay between the germline ends. The CDR3 reads CASSLGGSRYEQYF. The CDR3 DNA reads TGTGCCAGCAGCTTAGGTGGGAGTAGGTACGAGCAGTACTTC.

The DNA for the CDR3 is TGTGCCAGTAGTATAGGCCCGGGTCCCAATGAGCAGTTCTTC. This sequence encodes CASSIGPGPNEQFF. This chain joins TRBV19 and TRBJ2-1, with D unresolved. CDR3 length equals 14 residues. V was cut by 1 base and J by 6 bases, with 10 bases left in between. Germline assignment: CDR1 LNHDA and CDR2 SQIVND (reference sequence).

V usage is TRBV7-8 and J usage is TRBJ1-1; D is uncertain. There are 13 residues in the CDR3. V shed 7 bases and J shed 1 base, with 10 bases lying between them. Germline CDR1 and CDR2: SGHVS and FQNEAQ. The CDR3 DNA sequence: TGTGCCAGCAAAAATCCCGGGAACACTGAAGCTTTCTTT. It encodes CASKNPGNTEAFF. Full variable domain (rest looked up from reference TRBV7-8 and TRBJ1-1): GAGVSQSPRYKVAKRGQDVALRCDPISGHVSLFWYQQALGQGPEFLTYFQNEAQLDKSGLPSDRFFAERPEGSVSTLKIQRTQQEDSAVYLCASKNPGNTEAFFGQGTRLTVV.

This chain uses TRBV7-2 with TRBJ2-1; TRBD2 is a possible D gene (5 bases). The CDR3 consists of 16 residues. The germline V gene encodes CDR1 SGHTA and CDR2 FQGNSA. V dropped 1 base and J dropped 0 bases, with 10 bases sitting between them. Here the CDR3 DNA reads TGTGCCAGCAGCTTAGGCCCAGCGGTCTCCTACAATGAGCAGTTCTTC. It encodes CASSLGPAVSYNEQFF.

The rearrangement links TRBV30 to TRBJ1-1, with D possibly matching TRBD1 (6 bases). V dropped 3 bases and J dropped 5 bases, with 19 bases sitting between them. The length of the CDR3 is 15 residues. The germline V gene encodes CDR1 GTSNPN and CDR2 SVGIG (reference sequence). The CDR3 DNA reads TGTGCCTGGAGCCGGGAGGGGGGCCGGGTGACTGAAGCTTTCTTT. Amino acids: CAWSREGGRVTEAFF.